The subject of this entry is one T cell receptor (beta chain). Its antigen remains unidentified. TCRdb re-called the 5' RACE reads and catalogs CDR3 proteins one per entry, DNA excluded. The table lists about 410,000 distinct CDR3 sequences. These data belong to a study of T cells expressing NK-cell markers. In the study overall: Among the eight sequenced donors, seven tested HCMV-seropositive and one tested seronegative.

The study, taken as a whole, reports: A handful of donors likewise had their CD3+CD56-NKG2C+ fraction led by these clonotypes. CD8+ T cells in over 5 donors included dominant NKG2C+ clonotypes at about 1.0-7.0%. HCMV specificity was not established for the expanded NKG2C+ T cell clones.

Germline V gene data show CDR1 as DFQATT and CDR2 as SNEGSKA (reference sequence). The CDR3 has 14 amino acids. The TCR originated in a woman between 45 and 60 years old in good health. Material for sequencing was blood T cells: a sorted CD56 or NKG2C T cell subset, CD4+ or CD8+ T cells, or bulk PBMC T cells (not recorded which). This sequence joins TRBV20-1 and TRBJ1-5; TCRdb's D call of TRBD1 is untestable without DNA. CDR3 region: CSATQGVVGQPQHF.